These 28 T cell receptor beta chains were sequenced from one sample in a study of blood T cell repertoires in COVID-19. The data were produced by immunoSEQ multiplex PCR, yet TCRdb's version contains in-frame clones alone and is incomplete. Here the sample spans fewer than 250,000 clones, 87% being singletons. The sequenced material came from PBMCs or T cells enriched from blood (not recorded which). These receptors were obtained from a woman under 40 with acute COVID-19.

The chain employs TRBV19 and TRBJ2-7; 9 bases map to TRBD1. Per germline, CDR1 LNHDA and CDR2 SQIVND (reference sequence). J lost 2 bases, V lost 8 bases, and 7 bases had no gene match. The CDR3 has 14 residues. The CDR3 DNA reads as TGTGCCAGTTCGCCGGGACAGGGCACCTACGAGCAGTACTTC. Translated: CASSPGQGTYEQYF.

The J gene is TRBJ2-1, the V gene TRBV28; 12 nucleotides agree with TRBD1. Germline CDR1 is MDHEN and CDR2 is SYDVKM. There are 16 residues in the CDR3. With 4 bases clipped from V and 6 bases from J, the junction kept 7 bases outside the gene matches. CDR3 sequence reads: CASSSPGQGAFNEQFF. CDR3 bases: TGTGCCAGCAGTTCCCCGGGACAGGGGGCCTTCAATGAGCAGTTCTTC.

The chain joins TRBV4-1 to TRBJ2-3, with TRBD2 identical over 9 bases. CDR1 is MGHRA and CDR2 is YSYEKL in the germline V gene. The CDR3 runs 17 residues. The trim removed 4 bases at V and 2 bases at J, leaving 10 bases unmatched. The CDR3 sequence is CASSRTPPSGVTDTQYF. CDR3 DNA: TGCGCCAGCAGCCGAACGCCCCCTAGCGGGGTCACAGATACGCAGTATTTT.

The chain combines TRBV7-8 with TRBJ2-1, with 8 nucleotides matching TRBD2. Trimming took 2 bases from V and 16 from J; bases not matched to a gene: 16. In germline, CDR1 is SGHVS, CDR2 FQNEAQ. The CDR3 loop spans 15 amino acids. CDR3 bases: TGTGCCAGCAGCTTAAGAGGGACTAGTCTTTTGCGGCAATTCTTC. It is translated as CASSLRGTSLLRQFF.

The V gene is TRBV5-4, the J gene TRBJ1-3, with D possibly being TRBD1 (5 bases). The CDR3 extends over 13 amino acids. V lost 9 bases, J lost 1 base, and 11 bases lay in between. CDR1 and CDR2 (germline): SGHNT, YYREEE (reference sequence). The DNA for the CDR3 is TGTGCCACCACGACAGTTTCTGGAAACACCATATATTTT. Translating gives CATTTVSGNTIYF.

The V gene is TRBV23-1, the J gene TRBJ2-7; weak D call: TRBD2 (5 bases). TRBV23-1 counts as an open reading frame of uncertain function. V dropped 7 bases and J dropped 5 bases, with 18 bases sitting between them. The CDR3 length is 14 residues. CDR3 DNA sequence: TGCGCCAGCACCAAACTAGTTGGAGCAAACGAGCAGTACTTC. Residues: CASTKLVGANEQYF.

In this sample, this clone turned up once. The chain joins TRBV24-1 to TRBJ2-3; 8 nucleotides line up with TRBD1. Germline V lookup: CDR1 KGHDR, CDR2 SFDVKD. V gave up 3 bases and J gave up 7 bases; unmatched junction bases: 8. CDR3 length: 15 amino acids. CDR3 loop: CATSDPGQGGNTQYF. CDR3 DNA sequence: TGTGCCACCAGTGATCCCGGACAGGGTGGGAATACGCAGTATTTT.

The gene calls are TRBV11-2 and TRBJ2-5; TRBD1 is a possible D gene (5 bases). This CDR3 spans 15 amino acids. V lost 0 bases and J lost 5, with 13 bases in between. CDR1 is SGHAT and CDR2 is FQNNGV in the germline V gene. The CDR3 loop reads CASSLEAGLTETQYF. Here the CDR3 DNA reads TGTGCCAGCAGCTTAGAAGCAGGGCTTACGGAGACCCAGTACTTC.

This clone came up once. The J gene is TRBJ1-2, the V gene TRBV13, with 7 nucleotides matching TRBD1. The CDR3 covers 14 residues. The ends lost 3 bases at V and 5 bases at J; junction bases unmatched: 6. Germline V gene data show CDR1 as PRHDT and CDR2 as FYEKMQ (reference sequence). CDR3 sequence: CASSFSGTEYGYTF. The CDR3 DNA reads TGTGCCAGCAGCTTTTCCGGGACAGAATATGGCTACACCTTC.

This clone showed up many times. V and J are TRBV6-4 and TRBJ2-3; TRBD2 matches at 12 bases. The CDR3 sequence is 14 residues long. V was clipped by 6 bases and J by 6 bases; unmatched bases: 4. Germline V lookup: CDR1 MRHNA, CDR2 SNTAGT. Here the CDR3 reads CASRTSGGRDTQYF. CDR3 sequence (DNA): TGTGCCAGCAGGACTAGCGGGGGACGGGATACGCAGTATTTT.

This chain links TRBV7-8 with TRBJ1-5; TRBD1 is a possible D gene (5 bases). Germline V gene sequence: CDR1 SGHVS, CDR2 FQNEAQ. V lost 1 base, J lost 5 bases, and 15 bases lay in between. The CDR3 is 16 amino acids. Here the CDR3 DNA reads TGTGCCAGCAGCTTAGTAAAGGGGTCTTACCATCAGCCCCAGCATTTT. This sequence encodes CASSLVKGSYHQPQHF. Based on the CDR3 plus reference TRBV7-8 and TRBJ1-5, the full variable domain is GAGVSQSPRYKVAKRGQDVALRCDPISGHVSLFWYQQALGQGPEFLTYFQNEAQLDKSGLPSDRFFAERPEGSVSTLKIQRTQQEDSAVYLCASSLVKGSYHQPQHFGDGTRLSIL.

The rearrangement uses TRBV6-5 and TRBJ1-6, with TRBD1 matching 8 bases. Germline lookup yields CDR1 MNHEY and CDR2 SVGAGI. This CDR3 has 13 residues. V shed 4 bases, J shed 10 bases, and the junction held 3 bases outside the gene matches. CDR3 sequence: CASSSNRGSPLHF. CDR3 DNA sequence: TGTGCCAGCAGTTCCAACAGGGGGTCACCCCTCCACTTT.

A word on this clone: The same CDR3 is also encoded by other DNA sequences in this sample. V usage is TRBV12-3 or TRBV12-4 and J usage is TRBJ1-1, with TRBD1 identical over 7 bases. CDR3 size: 12 residues. The ends lost 3 bases at V and 5 bases at J; junction bases unmatched: 0. CDR3 sequence reads: CASSLGQTEAFF. The CDR3 region has the DNA TGTGCCAGCAGTTTGGGACAGACTGAAGCTTTCTTT.

V gene TRBV3-1 (or the pseudogene TRBV3-2) combines with J gene TRBJ1-2, with D unresolved. The V end was cut by 1 base, the J end by 6 bases, with 6 bases between. The CDR3 spans 12 residues. CDR1 and CDR2 from the germline V gene are LGHDT and YNNKEL (reference sequence). CDR3 residues: CASSQVGDGYTF. In nucleotides, the CDR3 is TGTGCCAGCAGCCAAGTGGGAGATGGCTACACCTTC.

The gene calls are TRBV4-3 and TRBJ1-1; 11 bases map to TRBD1. Trimming took 4 bases from V and 8 from J; bases not matched to a gene: 3. Germline V gene data show CDR1 as LGHNA and CDR2 as YSLEER. The CDR3 runs to 13 residues. CDR3 sequence: CASSPDRGLEAFF. As DNA, the CDR3 is TGCGCCAGCAGCCCGGACAGGGGGCTGGAAGCTTTCTTT.

The chain carries TRBV19 and TRBJ1-1; D uncertain. The V gene's germline CDR1 is LNHDA and CDR2 SQIVND (reference sequence). The CDR3 sequence is 15 residues long. Trimming removed 3 bases from V and 6 bases from J, with 17 bases in between. The CDR3 loop reads CASSIQVSPAAEAFF. The DNA for the CDR3 is TGTGCCAGTAGTATTCAGGTCTCCCCGGCCGCTGAAGCTTTCTTT.

This clone was recorded a few times. This rearrangement joins TRBV27 to TRBJ2-1; D is ambiguous. Germline assignment: CDR1 MNHEY and CDR2 SMNVEV (reference sequence). Trimming removed 9 bases from V and 3 bases from J, with 12 bases in between. This CDR3 has 13 residues. This chain's CDR3 is CARYLRYYNEQFF. In DNA, the CDR3 is TGTGCCAGGTACCTACGTTACTACAATGAGCAGTTCTTC.

V is TRBV12-3 or TRBV12-4 and J is TRBJ1-2, with 7 bases that match TRBD1. The CDR3 has 13 residues. Unmatched junction bases numbered 9, after V lost 7 bases and J lost 7 bases. CDR3 DNA: TGTGCCAGCACCTTAGGGGGACAGCTTGGCTACACCTTC. This codes for CASTLGGQLGYTF.

J is TRBJ1-1 and V is TRBV11-2; D is ambiguous. Germline lookup yields CDR1 SGHAT and CDR2 FQNNGV. Deletions cut 1 base from V and 1 base from J, with 7 bases between. CDR3 length: 14 amino acids. CDR3 sequence (DNA): TGTGCCAGCAGCTTAGGGAGGGCGAACACTGAAGCTTTCTTT. It is translated as CASSLGRANTEAFF.

V usage is TRBV6-5 and J usage is TRBJ1-2; 8 bases agree with TRBD1. The CDR3 is 12 residues long. V dropped 6 bases and J dropped 8; count of bases not matched to a gene: 5. Germline CDR1 is MNHEY and CDR2 is SVGAGI. Here the CDR3 reads CASRRQGQGYTF. CDR3 nucleotide sequence: TGTGCCAGCAGGCGACAGGGGCAAGGCTACACCTTC.

The gene calls are TRBV28 and TRBJ2-7; D perhaps matches TRBD1 (8 bases). The germline V gene encodes CDR1 MDHEN and CDR2 SYDVKM. Between the trimmed V and J ends, which lost 1 base and 5 bases, there was a span of 21 bases. There are 17 residues in the CDR3. The CDR3 spells CASSLFGEGQVSHEQYF. The CDR3 DNA reads as TGTGCCAGCAGTTTATTCGGGGAGGGACAGGTTAGCCACGAGCAGTACTTC.

The V call is TRBV5-5, the J call TRBJ2-7, with 8 bases fitting TRBD2. This CDR3 is 14 amino acids long. Germline trimming cut 0 bases from V and 5 bases from J; bases unmatched to any gene: 4. From germline, CDR1 is SGHKS and CDR2 YYEKEE (reference sequence). The CDR3 sequence: CASSLAGGEDEQYF. CDR3 DNA sequence: TGTGCCAGCAGCTTGGCCGGGGGGGAAGACGAGCAGTACTTC. Variable domain in full (rest from reference TRBV5-5 and TRBJ2-7): DAGVTQSPTHLIKTRGQQVTLRCSPISGHKSVSWYQQVLGQGPQFIFQYYEKEERGRGNFPDRFSARQFPNYSSELNVNALLLGDSALYLCASSLAGGEDEQYFGPGTRLTVT.

The chain has TRBV7-8 and TRBJ2-7; 8 bases agree with TRBD2. The germline CDR1 and CDR2 sequences are SGHVS and FQNEAQ. V lost 5 bases, J lost 3 bases, and 24 bases stayed unmatched. The CDR3 sequence is 20 residues long. The CDR3, as DNA: TGTGCCAGCAGCAGTAGCGGGACACAGTTACCGGGCTCTTTCGGCTACGAGCAGTACTTC. Translated: CASSSSGTQLPGSFGYEQYF.

This chain joins TRBV3-1 (or the pseudogene TRBV3-2) and TRBJ2-7; TRBD2 might be the D (7 bases). This CDR3 region has 14 residues. Trimming removed 1 base at V and 2 bases at J, with 9 bases between. Germline assignment: CDR1 LGHDT and CDR2 YNNKEL (reference sequence). The CDR3 loop reads CASSQVGGPYEQYF. DNA of the CDR3: TGTGCCAGCAGCCAAGTGGGGGGGCCCTACGAGCAGTACTTC.

This chain joins TRBV29-1 and TRBJ1-1; a possible D gene is TRBD1 (5 bases). V lost 3 bases and J lost 7, with 9 bases in between. There are 11 residues in the CDR3. The germline V gene encodes CDR1 SQVTM and CDR2 ANQGSEA. CDR3 sequence: CSVDVDSEAFF. Written as DNA, the CDR3 is TGCAGCGTTGACGTAGACAGTGAAGCTTTCTTT.

CDR3 sequence (DNA): TGTGCCAGCGAAGGGACAGGGAACCTGAGTCCCTCAGATACGCAGTATTTT. Protein product: CASEGTGNLSPSDTQYF. The rearrangement joins TRBV5-5 to TRBJ2-3; 9 bases agree with TRBD1. The CDR3 consists of 17 residues. V lost 7 bases to trimming and J lost 4 bases; unmatched junction nucleotides: 16. Germline loops: CDR1 SGHKS, CDR2 YYEKEE (reference sequence). Together with reference TRBV5-5 and TRBJ2-3, the CDR3 gives the full variable domain: DAGVTQSPTHLIKTRGQQVTLRCSPISGHKSVSWYQQVLGQGPQFIFQYYEKEERGRGNFPDRFSARQFPNYSSELNVNALLLGDSALYLCASEGTGNLSPSDTQYFGPGTRLTVL.

V gene TRBV11-3 combines with J gene TRBJ1-1; D may be TRBD1 (6 bases). This CDR3 comprises 13 residues. The ends were cut back, 3 bases at V and 6 bases at J, with 11 bases in the middle. CDR1 is SGHNT and CDR2 is YENEEA in the germline V gene. CDR3 sequence reads: CASSLSGAAEAFF. The CDR3 DNA follows: TGTGCCAGCAGCTTGTCAGGGGCCGCTGAAGCTTTCTTT. Drawing the rest from reference TRBV11-3 and TRBJ1-1, the complete variable domain is EAGVVQSPRYKIIEKKQPVAFWCNPISGHNTLYWYLQNLGQGPELLIRYENEEAVDDSQLPKDRFSAERLKGVDSTLKIQPAELGDSAVYLCASSLSGAAEAFFGQGTRLTVV.

V usage is TRBV5-4 and J usage is TRBJ1-1; D perhaps matches TRBD1 (6 bases). The germline CDR1 and CDR2 sequences are SGHNT and YYREEE (reference sequence). The CDR3 consists of 15 residues. The ends were cut back, 0 bases at V and 2 bases at J, with 11 bases in the middle. CDR3 loop: CASSLEAGVNTEAFF. The CDR3 DNA reads TGTGCCAGCAGCTTGGAGGCAGGGGTAAACACTGAAGCTTTCTTT.